The 32 T cell receptor beta chains listed next were all sequenced from one sample in a study of blood T cell repertoires in COVID-19. Assay used: immunoSEQ multiplex PCR; TCRdb lists only in-frame clones, some missing. The sample carries tens of thousands of clones, more than 70% recorded once. Sequencing was done on a sample of peripheral blood. These receptors all come from a human donor in a cohort sampled during active COVID-19.

The chain is built from TRBV19 and TRBJ1-2, with D maybe TRBD1 (6 bases). This CDR3 has 12 residues. Between the trimmed V and J ends, which lost 7 bases and 4 bases, there was a span of 10 bases. Germline CDR1 is LNHDA and CDR2 is SQIVND (reference sequence). The CDR3 reads CASKDRSYGYTF. As DNA, the CDR3 is TGTGCCAGTAAGGACAGATCCTATGGCTACACCTTC.

This clone showed up just once. The rearrangement links TRBV5-1 to TRBJ1-1, with TRBD1 as a possible D gene (5 bases). The CDR3 length is 16 residues. The germline gives CDR1 SGHRS, CDR2 YFSETQ. Trimming removed 1 base from V and 1 base from J, with 14 bases in between. DNA for the CDR3: TGCGCCAGCAGCTTGCAACCCGGGGGGTCGAACACTGAAGCTTTCTTT. Protein product: CASSLQPGGSNTEAFF.

V gene TRBV9 combines with J gene TRBJ1-2; 12 bases align to TRBD1. Per germline, CDR1 SGDLS and CDR2 YYNGEE. Trimming removed 3 bases from V and 7 bases from J; junction bases left unmatched: 10. The CDR3 runs to 16 residues. The DNA for the CDR3 is TGTGCCAGCAGCGCCGGGACAGGGGGCTCTCTATCTGGCTACACCTTC. Protein sequence: CASSAGTGGSLSGYTF.

The chain couples TRBV7-2 to TRBJ2-3; 8 nucleotides agree with TRBD2. V lost 7 bases and J lost 3; bases outside the gene matches: 15. The CDR3 is 17 residues long. Germline lookup yields CDR1 SGHTA and CDR2 FQGNSA. The CDR3 DNA reads TGTGCCAGCATCCGGGGTTCGGGGGGGCGGAGGACAGATACGCAGTATTTT. This translates into CASIRGSGGRRTDTQYF.

The rearrangement links TRBV14 to TRBJ2-5; D may be TRBD2 (5 bases). Trimming shortened V by 5 bases and J by 2 bases, and 15 bases separated the two germline ends. CDR3 length: 15 residues. The germline V gene has CDR1 SGHDN and CDR2 FVKESK. The CDR3 loop reads CASSYAPREQETQYF. The CDR3 region has the DNA TGTGCCAGCAGCTACGCCCCGAGGGAGCAAGAGACCCAGTACTTC.

The J gene is TRBJ1-1, the V gene TRBV27, with 8 positions matching TRBD1. This CDR3 has 13 residues. The junction had 8 bases not matched to a gene; V was cut back by 11 bases and J by 3 bases. CDR1 and CDR2 (germline): MNHEY, SMNVEV (reference sequence). Here the CDR3 DNA reads TGTGCCTCCGCAGGGGGCGCATACACTGAAGCTTTCTTT. It yields the protein CASAGGAYTEAFF.

This clone was recorded a few times. The chain has TRBV3-1 (or the pseudogene TRBV3-2) and TRBJ1-3; D gene unclear. CDR1 and CDR2 (germline): LGHDT, YNNKEL (reference sequence). Trimming removed 3 bases at V and 4 bases at J, with 7 bases between. This CDR3 region has 13 residues. This chain's CDR3 is CASSQETGNTIYF. The CDR3 region has the DNA TGTGCCAGCAGCCAGGAGACCGGAAACACCATATATTTT.

This chain uses TRBV9 with TRBJ2-3; 8 nucleotides align to TRBD2. The CDR3 sequence is 16 residues long. The ends lost 0 bases at V and 5 bases at J; junction bases unmatched: 8. Germline V CDR1 and CDR2: SGDLS, YYNGEE. The chain's CDR3 is CASSVDPGGQVDTQYF. CDR3 DNA sequence: TGTGCCAGCAGCGTAGATCCGGGGGGGCAAGTAGATACGCAGTATTTT.

Points on this clone: Sequence at one end of the junction differs from germline and may be a read error. The rearrangement links TRBV2 to TRBJ2-1; D call uncertain. Germline V gene data show CDR1 as SNHLY and CDR2 as FYNNEI. This CDR3 comprises 14 residues. Here the CDR3 DNA reads TGTGCCAGCAATGAAGTCGCTAGGAACAATGAGCAGTTCTTC. As protein: CASNEVARNNEQFF.

The chain has TRBV2 and TRBJ2-7, with a possible D match to TRBD2 (5 bases). Trimming removed 3 bases at V and 5 bases at J, with 8 bases between. Germline-derived CDR1 and CDR2 are SNHLY and FYNNEI. This CDR3 is 12 amino acids long. The CDR3 bases are TGTGCCAGCAGTGATCCCGGGAACGAGCAGTACTTC. Its protein is CASSDPGNEQYF.

This rearrangement joins TRBV28 to TRBJ1-5; no clear D. CDR3 length equals 16 residues. The V end was cut by 5 bases, the J end by 4 bases, with 18 bases between. Germline V CDR1 and CDR2: MDHEN, SYDVKM. The CDR3 sequence: CASSPPIFEVNQPQHF. In DNA form, the CDR3 reads TGTGCCAGCAGTCCTCCCATTTTCGAGGTTAATCAGCCCCAGCATTTT.

The chain uses TRBV6-1 and TRBJ1-1, with unresolved D. The V and J ends lost 2 bases and 7 bases respectively, with 17 bases between them. This CDR3 comprises 15 residues. In germline, CDR1 is MNHNS, CDR2 SASEGT. In DNA, the CDR3 is TGTGCCAGCAGTGAATCACCCGGAGGACGGGATGAAGCTTTCTTT. It encodes CASSESPGGRDEAFF.

V usage is TRBV5-1 and J usage is TRBJ1-1, with a weak D call TRBD1 (5 bases). The germline gives CDR1 SGHRS, CDR2 YFSETQ. Trimming pared 4 bases from V and 4 bases from J, leaving 17 bases between. CDR3 length: 15 residues. The CDR3 region is CASSPESGVGTEAFF. The CDR3 nucleotides are TGCGCCAGCAGCCCAGAGTCGGGGGTGGGCACTGAAGCTTTCTTT.

J is TRBJ2-1 and V is TRBV24-1; 8 bases align to TRBD2. With 5 bases clipped from V and 9 bases from J, the junction kept 8 bases outside the gene matches. CDR1 and CDR2 from the germline V gene are KGHDR and SFDVKD. The CDR3 length is 14 residues. The CDR3 DNA follows: TGTGCCACCAGTGTCGGGGGGGATTTGTCTGAGCAGTTCTTC. Its protein is CATSVGGDLSEQFF.

In its sample, this clone was seen once. The chain recombines TRBV7-2 with TRBJ2-1, with 10 bases aligning to TRBD2. The J segment lost 6 bases and the V segment lost 1 base, leaving 9 bases of the junction unmatched. The CDR3 spans 17 residues. Germline assignment: CDR1 SGHTA and CDR2 FQGNSA. The CDR3 sequence: CASSLGALGLAFNEQFF. The CDR3 coding sequence is TGTGCCAGCAGCTTAGGGGCGCTGGGACTAGCGTTCAATGAGCAGTTCTTC. The full variable domain, its missing parts supplied by reference TRBV7-2 and TRBJ2-1, is GAGVSQSPSNKVTEKGKDVELRCDPISGHTALYWYRQSLGQGLEFLIYFQGNSAPDKSGLPSDRFSAERTGGSVSTLTIQRTQQEDSAVYLCASSLGALGLAFNEQFFGPGTRLTVL.

This sequence joins TRBV7-2 and TRBJ2-3, with 9 bases identical to TRBD2. V was clipped by 5 bases and J by 4 bases; unmatched bases: 10. Germline CDR1 reads SGHTA; CDR2 reads FQGNSA. This CDR3 is 16 amino acids long. The CDR3: CASSPQTQRGADTQYF. In DNA form, the CDR3 reads TGTGCCAGCAGCCCCCAGACACAGCGGGGGGCAGATACGCAGTATTTT.

V and J are TRBV29-1 and TRBJ1-2; 8 nucleotides match TRBD1. Germline CDR1 SQVTM, CDR2 ANQGSEA. V shed 7 bases and J 6 bases; nucleotides not matched to a gene: 7. The length of the CDR3 is 12 residues. CDR3 coding DNA: TGCAGCGGAAGGGACAGGTTTGATGGCTACACCTTC. This translates into CSGRDRFDGYTF. Filled out from reference TRBV29-1 and TRBJ1-2, the complete variable domain reads SAVISQKPSRDICQRGTSLTIQCQVDSQVTMMFWYRQQPGQSLTLIATANQGSEATYESGFVIDKFPISRPNLTFSTLTVSNMSPEDSSIYLCSGRDRFDGYTFGSGTRLTVV.

This chain joins TRBV29-1 and TRBJ1-1; 7 nucleotides agree with TRBD1. This CDR3 comprises 12 residues. Unmatched junction bases numbered 3, after V lost 5 bases and J lost 3 bases. Germline-derived CDR1 and CDR2 are SQVTM and ANQGSEA. CDR3 sequence (DNA): TGCAGCGTTTATGACAGGGACACTGAAGCTTTCTTT. Translation: CSVYDRDTEAFF.

The chain has TRBV5-1 and TRBJ2-7, with D tentatively TRBD2 (5 bases). The CDR3 consists of 13 residues. Trimming removed 0 bases at V and 7 bases at J, with 11 bases between. Germline V lookup: CDR1 SGHRS, CDR2 YFSETQ. The CDR3 loop is CASSLELSGEQYF. The CDR3 DNA follows: TGCGCCAGCAGCTTGGAACTGTCGGGAGAGCAGTACTTC.

CDR3 sequence (DNA): TGTGCCAGCTACCGGGATCTACTTGGAAACACCATATATTTT. Its protein is CASYRDLLGNTIYF. This chain connects TRBV5-5 to TRBJ1-3; D is undetermined. Trimming pared 7 bases from V and 3 bases from J, leaving 14 bases between. The germline V gene has CDR1 SGHKS and CDR2 YYEKEE (reference sequence). The CDR3 runs to 14 residues.

The chain combines TRBV29-1 with TRBJ1-2, with 7 positions matching TRBD1. Germline loops: CDR1 SQVTM, CDR2 ANQGSEA. The trim removed 7 bases at V and 7 bases at J, leaving 6 bases unmatched. The CDR3 spans 11 residues. Written as DNA, the CDR3 is TGCAGCGCCGAGGGGGCTGGTGGCTACACCTTC. Its protein is CSAEGAGGYTF.

The genes are TRBV9 and TRBJ2-7; 7 nucleotides align to TRBD2. The CDR3 runs 14 residues. The germline V gene encodes CDR1 SGDLS and CDR2 YYNGEE. V lost 4 bases, J lost 2 bases, and 6 bases stayed unmatched. CDR3 amino acids: CASSISGATYEQYF. DNA for the CDR3: TGTGCCAGCAGCATCAGCGGGGCCACCTACGAGCAGTACTTC.

V gene TRBV18 combines with J gene TRBJ2-5, with 9 bases matching TRBD1. The CDR3 loop spans 15 amino acids. V lost 3 bases to trimming and J lost 4 bases; unmatched junction nucleotides: 6. The germline gives CDR1 KGHSH, CDR2 LQKENI. CDR3 sequence reads: CASSPRDRERETQYF. The CDR3 coding sequence is TGTGCCAGCTCACCGCGGGACAGGGAGAGAGAGACCCAGTACTTC.

The chain employs TRBV11-2 and TRBJ2-3, with 9 positions matching TRBD1. The CDR3 length is 16 residues. CDR1 and CDR2 (germline): SGHAT, FQNNGV. V was clipped by 4 bases and J by 4 bases; unmatched bases: 9. The chain's CDR3 is CASSSTGGVGADTQYF. For the CDR3, the DNA is TGTGCCAGCAGCTCTACAGGGGGCGTGGGCGCAGATACGCAGTATTTT.

This sequence joins TRBV6-5 and TRBJ1-1; D gene uncertain. The germline gives CDR1 MNHEY, CDR2 SVGAGI. Trimming cost V 10 bases and J 1 base, with 13 bases left between them. The CDR3 is 13 amino acids. DNA of the CDR3: TGTGCCATCCTCGCGATATCGAACACTGAAGCTTTCTTT. Amino acids: CAILAISNTEAFF.

The V and J genes are TRBV5-4 and TRBJ2-1; 8 nucleotides match TRBD2. CDR3 length: 15 residues. Trimming at V came to 3 bases and at J to 3 bases, leaving 5 bases not matched to a gene. Germline assignment: CDR1 SGHNT and CDR2 YYREEE (reference sequence). The DNA for the CDR3 is TGTGCCAGCAGCTCGGGGGGGCGAGGCTACAATGAGCAGTTCTTC. It translates to CASSSGGRGYNEQFF.

The gene calls are TRBV4-2 and TRBJ1-1; 10 nucleotides line up with TRBD1. Germline V gene sequence: CDR1 LGHNA, CDR2 YNFKEQ. This CDR3 contains 15 residues. V gave up 6 bases and J gave up 5 bases; unmatched junction bases: 9. The DNA of the CDR3 is TGTGCCAGCAGACAGACGGACAGGGGGTATACTGAAGCTTTCTTT. Protein: CASRQTDRGYTEAFF.

V and J are TRBV27 and TRBJ1-2; possible D gene TRBD1, 5 bases. Trimming shortened V by 0 bases and J by 6 bases, and 14 bases separated the two germline ends. Per germline, CDR1 MNHEY and CDR2 SMNVEV (reference sequence). The CDR3 runs 15 residues. The CDR3 bases are TGTGCCAGCAGTTTATCCGGGACGGGGGTGGATGGCTACACCTTC. This encodes CASSLSGTGVDGYTF.

The gene calls are TRBV4-3 and TRBJ2-5; TRBD1 matches at 9 bases. After removal of 3 bases from V and 0 bases from J, the junction contained 2 bases not matched to a gene. Germline assignment: CDR1 LGHNA and CDR2 YSLEER. The CDR3 length is 15 residues. The CDR3 region is CASSHGQGYQETQYF. CDR3 bases: TGCGCCAGCAGCCACGGACAGGGGTACCAAGAGACCCAGTACTTC.

V and J are TRBV29-1 and TRBJ2-1; no clear D gene. In germline, CDR1 is SQVTM, CDR2 ANQGSEA. The CDR3 contains 14 residues. Trimming shortened V by 1 base and J by 9 bases, and 16 bases separated the two germline ends. As DNA, the CDR3 is TGCAGCGTTGAAGTGTCAGGCAGCCTACCTGAGCAGTTCTTC. Translating it yields CSVEVSGSLPEQFF.

This sequence joins TRBV10-3 and TRBJ2-1; 8 nucleotides match TRBD2. The V and J ends lost 10 bases and 6 bases, in that order; junction bases with no gene match: 8. CDR3 size: 13 residues. Germline V CDR1 and CDR2: ENHRY, SYGVKD. The CDR3 nucleotides are TGTGCCACCTCTAGCGGGCCCTTCAATGAGCAGTTCTTC. Its translation: CATSSGPFNEQFF.

V and J are TRBV14 and TRBJ2-2; 7 bases fit TRBD2. The germline V gene has CDR1 SGHDN and CDR2 FVKESK. Losses at the gene ends were 4 bases for V and 5 bases for J; bases not matched to a gene: 10. The CDR3 totals 16 residues. CDR3 sequence (DNA): TGTGCCAGCAGCCCAAGGGAGGGGCCGAGTACCGGGGAGCTGTTTTTT. Translating gives CASSPREGPSTGELFF.